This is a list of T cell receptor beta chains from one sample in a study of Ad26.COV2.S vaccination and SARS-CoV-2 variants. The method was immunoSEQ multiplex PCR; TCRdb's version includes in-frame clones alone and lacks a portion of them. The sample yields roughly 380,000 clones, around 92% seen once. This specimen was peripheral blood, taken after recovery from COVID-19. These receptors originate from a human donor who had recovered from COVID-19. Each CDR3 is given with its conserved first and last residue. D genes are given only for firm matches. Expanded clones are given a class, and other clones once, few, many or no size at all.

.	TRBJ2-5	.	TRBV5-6	TGTGCCAGCAGCCCTGAGCGCGGGAAGGACGGAGAGACCCAGTACTTC	CASSPERGKDGETQYF
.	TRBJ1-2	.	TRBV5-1	TGCGCCAGCAGCTTGGAGGGGCGGCCTAACTATGGCTACACCTTC	CASSLEGRPNYGYTF
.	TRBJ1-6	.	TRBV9	TGTGCCAGCAGCGTAACGGGGACAAGGGGGATCTTATCGCCACCCCTCCACTTT	CASSVTGTRGILSPPLHF
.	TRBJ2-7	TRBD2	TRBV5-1	TGCGCCAGCAGCGCACCCGGGGGGTCCTACGAGCAGTACTTC	CASSAPGGSYEQYF
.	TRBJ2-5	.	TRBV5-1	TGCGCCAGCAGCTTGGGACAGCTACAAGAGACCCAGTACTTC	CASSLGQLQETQYF
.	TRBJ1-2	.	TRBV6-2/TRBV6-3	TGTGCCAGCAGTTACTCGAGAGGGGGGGATGGCTACACCTTC	CASSYSRGGDGYTF
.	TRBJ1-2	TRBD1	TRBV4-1	TGCGCCAGCAGCCAAGAGACAGGGAACTATGGCTACACCTTC	CASSQETGNYGYTF
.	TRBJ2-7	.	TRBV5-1	TGCGCCAGCAGCTTGTTTGGGAGCCCCTCCTACGAGCAGTACTTC	CASSLFGSPSYEQYF
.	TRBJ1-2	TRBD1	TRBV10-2	TGCGCCAGCAGTCAGGACAGGGGGATTAACTATGGCTACACCTTC	CASSQDRGINYGYTF
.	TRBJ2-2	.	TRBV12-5	TGTGCTAGTGGTTTACAGGGTGCCGGGGAGCTGTTTTTT	CASGLQGAGELFF
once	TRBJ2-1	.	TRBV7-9	TGTGCCAGCAGCTTAGCAGGACAGTCCAATGAGCAGTTCTTC	CASSLAGQSNEQFF
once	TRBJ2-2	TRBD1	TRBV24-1	TGTGCCACCAGTGACACGGGACAGGGGGCGATCACCGGGGAGCTGTTTTTT	CATSDTGQGAITGELFF
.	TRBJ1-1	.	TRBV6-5	TGTGCCAGCAGTTACGCAGGGGCAGGGGTGAACACTGAAGCTTTCTTT	CASSYAGAGVNTEAFF
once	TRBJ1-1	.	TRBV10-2	TGCGCCAGCAGTGACTGGGTGAACACTGAAGCTTTCTTT	CASSDWVNTEAFF
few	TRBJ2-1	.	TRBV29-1	TGCAGCGTTGAAGATCCGAACAGGGAGGCCTACAATGAGCAGTTCTTC	CSVEDPNREAYNEQFF
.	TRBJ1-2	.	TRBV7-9	TGTGCCAGCAGCTTAGTTGAATCGATTGGCTACACCTTC	CASSLVESIGYTF
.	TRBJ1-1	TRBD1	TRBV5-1	TGCGCCAGCAGCTTGGCGTCAGGGGGCGAGAACACTGAAGCTTTCTTT	CASSLASGGENTEAFF
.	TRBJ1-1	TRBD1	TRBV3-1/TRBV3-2	TGTGCCAGCAGCCAAGAAGTCAGGGGGGCTGAAGCTTTCTTT	CASSQEVRGAEAFF
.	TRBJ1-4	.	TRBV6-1	TGTGCCAGCAGTGAAGGGCCGGGTTTTGAAAAACTGTTTTTT	CASSEGPGFEKLFF
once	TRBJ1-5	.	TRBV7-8	TGTGCCAGCAGCCCCCGATCCGATGGTCAGCCCCAGCATTTT	CASSPRSDGQPQHF
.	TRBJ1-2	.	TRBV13	TGTGCCAGCAGCTTTGAAGGCTATGGCTACACCTTC	CASSFEGYGYTF
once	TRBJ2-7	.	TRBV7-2	TGTGCCAGCACCCCCGGGCGTTCTATCTACGAGCAGTACTTC	CASTPGRSIYEQYF
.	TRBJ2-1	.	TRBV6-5	TGTGCCAGCAGTTACGGTAGGGGAACTGAGCAGTTCTTC	CASSYGRGTEQFF
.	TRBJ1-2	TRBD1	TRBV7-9	TGTGCCAGCAGCCAGGACAGGGAAAGCTATGGCTACACCTTC	CASSQDRESYGYTF
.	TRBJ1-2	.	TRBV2	TGTGCCAGCGCACCGGGACAAGCCTATGGCTACACCTTC	CASAPGQAYGYTF
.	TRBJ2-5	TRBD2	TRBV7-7	TGTGCCAGCAGCCATACAGCTAGCGGGGGAAACCAAGAGACCCAGTACTTC	CASSHTASGGNQETQYF
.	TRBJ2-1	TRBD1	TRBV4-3	TGCGCCAGCAGCCAGGGGACAGGGGGGTCCTACAATGAGCAGTTCTTC	CASSQGTGGSYNEQFF
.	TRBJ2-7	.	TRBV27	TGTGCCAGCAGTTTTCGTCAGGAATACGAGCAGTACTTC	CASSFRQEYEQYF
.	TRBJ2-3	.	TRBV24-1	TGTGCCACCAGTGATTCCGCGGGGACGGGGACAGATACGCAGTATTTT	CATSDSAGTGTDTQYF
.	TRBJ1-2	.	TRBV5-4	TGTGCCAGCAGCTTTTTTAGACAGACTAACTATGGCTACACCTTC	CASSFFRQTNYGYTF
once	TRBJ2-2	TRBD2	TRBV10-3	TGTGCCATCAGTGAGTCGGGGGGGACGAACACCGGGGAGCTGTTTTTT	CAISESGGTNTGELFF
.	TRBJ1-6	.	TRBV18	TGTGCCAGCTCACCACCGGCCAGGGGAACGGGCTCACCCCTCCACTTT	CASSPPARGTGSPLHF
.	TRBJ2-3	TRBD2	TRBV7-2	TGTGCCAGCAGCCCAGTGGGACTAGACACAGATACGCAGTATTTT	CASSPVGLDTDTQYF
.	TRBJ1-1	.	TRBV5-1	TGCGCCAGCAGCTCCGAGGCACGGATGAACACTGAAGCTTTCTTT	CASSSEARMNTEAFF
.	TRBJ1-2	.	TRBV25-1	TGTGCCAGCAGTGGTCCGTCCAAATCTGGAGGCTACACCTTC	CASSGPSKSGGYTF
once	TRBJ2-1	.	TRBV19	TGTGCCAGTAGTATAAAAAGCAATGAGCAGTTCTTC	CASSIKSNEQFF
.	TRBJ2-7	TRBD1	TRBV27	TGTGCCAGCAGTACCCGGGACAGGGCCCACGAGCAGTACTTC	CASSTRDRAHEQYF
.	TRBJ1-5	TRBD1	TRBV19	TGTGCCAGTATTGGACAGGGATGGGATCAGCCCCAGCATTTT	CASIGQGWDQPQHF
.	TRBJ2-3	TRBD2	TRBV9	TGTGCCAGCAGCGTAAGGCGGGAGCCTCACGATACGCAGTATTTT	CASSVRREPHDTQYF
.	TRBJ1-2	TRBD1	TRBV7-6	TGTGCCAGCAGCTTACGGGCAGGGGGAATAGCTAACTATGGCTACACCTTC	CASSLRAGGIANYGYTF
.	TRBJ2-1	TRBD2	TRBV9	TGTGCCAGCAGCGCCTACTGGGGAGGGGAGAATGAGCAGTTCTTC	CASSAYWGGENEQFF
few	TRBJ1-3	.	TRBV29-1	TGCAGCGCCGGAGCTTTAAACACCATATATTTT	CSAGALNTIYF
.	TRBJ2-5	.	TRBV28	TGTGCCAGCAGTTCTGGGGGGGCGAAGGACCAAGAGACCCAGTACTTC	CASSSGGAKDQETQYF
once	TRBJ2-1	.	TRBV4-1	TGCGCCAGCAGCCAAGAACACCGGTTGGGCAATGAGCAGTTCTTC	CASSQEHRLGNEQFF
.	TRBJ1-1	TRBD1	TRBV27	TGTGCCAGCAGTTTGACAGGGGTGTCCACTGAAGCTTTCTTT	CASSLTGVSTEAFF
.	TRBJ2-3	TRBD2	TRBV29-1	TGCAGCGTTGAGCTAGCGGCTTATTTAGGTACGCAGTATTTT	CSVELAAYLGTQYF
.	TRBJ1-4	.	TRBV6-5	TGTGCCAGCAGCCAATCCGTAGGGCCTGGGCAAAAACTGTTTTTT	CASSQSVGPGQKLFF
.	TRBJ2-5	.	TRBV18	TGTGCCAGCTCACCATTTGACAGAGTCCAAGAGACCCAGTACTTC	CASSPFDRVQETQYF
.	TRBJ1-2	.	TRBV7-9	TGTGCCAGCAGCTTAGCCGGGAGTAACTATGGCTACACCTTC	CASSLAGSNYGYTF
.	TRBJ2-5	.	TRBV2	TGTGCCAGCTCGTACCAAGAGACCCAGTACTTC	CASSYQETQYF
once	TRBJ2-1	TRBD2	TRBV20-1	TGCAGTGCTAGTGGTTTCGGACTAGCGGGGCTTTTGGTCTTC	CSASGFGLAGLLVF
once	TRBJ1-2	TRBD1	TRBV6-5	TGTGCCAGCAGTTTGAGACAGGGAGATGGCTACACCTTC	CASSLRQGDGYTF
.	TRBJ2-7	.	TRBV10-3	TGTGCCATCAGCGACCCGGGTACACCCTACGAGCAGTACTTC	CAISDPGTPYEQYF
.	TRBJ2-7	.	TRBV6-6	TGTGCCAGCAGCCAGGACGGGGAGACCTACGAGCAGTACTTC	CASSQDGETYEQYF
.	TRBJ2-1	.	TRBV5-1	TGCGCCAGCAGCCCGAAGGGGAATGAGCAGTTCTTC	CASSPKGNEQFF
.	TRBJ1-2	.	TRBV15	TGTGCCACCAGCAGAGATTCTGTGAACTATGGCTACACCTTC	CATSRDSVNYGYTF
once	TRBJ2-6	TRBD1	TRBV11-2	TGTGCCAGCACCCCGGACAGGGGGCTGGATGGGGCCAACGTCCTGACTTTC	CASTPDRGLDGANVLTF
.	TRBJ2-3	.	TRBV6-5	TGTGCCAGCAACTCAGGGACCGACACAGATACGCAGTATTTT	CASNSGTDTDTQYF
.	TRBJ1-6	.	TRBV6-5	TGTGCCAGCAGTTACGGGCCCGGGACTAATTCACCCCTCCACTTT	CASSYGPGTNSPLHF
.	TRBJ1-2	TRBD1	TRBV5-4	TGTGCCAGCAGCGAGGGACAGGGGGGCAGCTACACCTTC	CASSEGQGGSYTF